Sequencing of this T cell receptor beta chain was carried out in a study of T cells expressing NK-cell markers. At the level of the study: Sorted CD3+CD56+NKG2C+, CD3+CD56+NKG2C- and CD3+CD56-NKG2C+ T cells provided the TCR beta repertoires. Findings of the study overall: Dominance of the CD3+CD56-NKG2C+ fraction by these clonotypes also held in four donors. Whether expanded NKG2C-expressing T cell clones recognize HCMV is unknown.

With regard to this clonotype: What it binds is unknown.

UMIs accompanied the 5'RACE template switching by which TCR beta cDNA was made. Following a re-call of the 5' RACE reads, TCRdb has one entry per CDR3 protein and lacks DNA. The sample holds more than 400,000 distinct CDR3 sequences. The CDR3 extends over 17 amino acids. Germline CDR1 MDHEN, CDR2 SYDVKM. Sequenced input: blood T cells: a sorted CD56 or NKG2C T cell subset, CD4+ or CD8+ T cells, or bulk PBMC T cells (not recorded which). This rearrangement joins TRBV28 to TRBJ2-7; TCRdb designates TRBD1, a call that cannot be tested without DNA. The TCR originated in a woman aged 18 to 69 in good health. CDR3 in amino acids: CASRGRVASGSWYEQYF.